This TCR beta chain was identified during a study of low-dose radiotherapy and immunotherapy resistance in tumors. The wider study: Fractions of 1 Gy went to Cohort 2 every two weeks, for 13 Gy over 26 weeks. Treatment consisted of nivolumab 240 mg every two weeks and ipilimumab 1 mg/kg every six weeks, given intravenously to patients.

The germline CDR1 and CDR2 sequences are MNHEY and SVGEGT. The CDR3 has 11 amino acids. V was trimmed by 5 bases and J by 8 bases, leaving 7 bases between them. First-strand cDNA used TRAV- and TRBV-specific primers, covering alpha and beta chains. A roughly 20-cycle PCR with a constant-region primer and V-primer adapter amplified TCRs. TCRdb used MiXCR to reprocess the reads, holding one entry per CDR3 protein. Of fewer than 95,000 distinct CDR3 sequences listed, 9.4% are singletons. This clonotype has ten or more counts. Time point in this sample: before trial treatment. Nivolumab, ipilimumab, aspirin, low-dose cyclophosphamide and low-dose radiotherapy were all administered to the donors. Qualifying patients carried advanced solid tumors devoid of tumor-infiltrating lymphocytes.

The receptor's source is a male donor with prostate cancer. Sequences were derived from PBMCs, sampled before treatment. The chain couples TRBV6-2 or TRBV6-3 to TRBJ2-1; D possibly corresponds to TRBD1 (5 bases). The CDR3, as DNA: TGTGCCAGCAGTCAGGGCTATGAGCAGTTCTTC. Translation: CASSQGYEQFF.